Below are 28 T cell receptor beta chains sequenced from a single sample in a study of cytomegalovirus exposure and HLA in healthy donors. The PCR used 60 Vbeta and 13 Jbeta primers. Using immunoSEQ multiplex PCR, the repertoire was profiled, and TCRdb retains in-frame clones only, with some absent. This table has about 150,000 clones, around 81% appearing once. Sample: PBMCs. The receptors were gathered from a woman aged 40 to 50 in good health and CMV-seropositive.

The chain combines TRBV7-6 with TRBJ2-2; D gene uncertain. The CDR3 is made up of 16 amino acids. CDR1 is SGHVS and CDR2 is FNYEAQ in the germline V gene. V was pared by 6 bases and J by 0 bases, with 14 bases between. The CDR3 sequence is CASRLLAQTNTGELFF. CDR3 in DNA: TGTGCCAGCAGGCTTTTGGCACAGACGAACACCGGGGAGCTGTTTTTT.

This rearrangement joins TRBV5-1 to TRBJ2-7, with 13 bases fitting TRBD2. Losses at the gene ends were 0 bases for V and 6 bases for J; bases not matched to a gene: 3. Germline V gene lookup returns CDR1 SGHRS and CDR2 YFSETQ. This CDR3 has 15 residues. Here the CDR3 reads CASSLARLAGGEQYF. The CDR3, as DNA: TGCGCCAGCAGCTTGGCCCGACTAGCGGGAGGCGAGCAGTACTTC.

This clone was picked up one time. The CDR3 loop is CASSLGGRASSEQYF. The CDR3 region has the DNA TGTGCCAGCAGTTTAGGCGGGAGGGCTTCGTCCGAGCAGTACTTC. This chain uses TRBV28 with TRBJ2-5; 9 nucleotides align to TRBD2. The J call is in doubt because the DNA end fits TRBJ2-7 better. The CDR3 covers 15 residues. Germline CDR1 is MDHEN and CDR2 is SYDVKM.

V usage is TRBV27 and J usage is TRBJ2-3, with 8 bases identical to TRBD2. With V trimmed by 3 bases and J by 2 bases, 4 bases remained unmatched. CDR1 is MNHEY, CDR2 SMNVEV, per germline (reference sequence). The CDR3 loop spans 15 amino acids. CDR3 amino acids: CASSFRLASTDTQYF. CDR3 coding DNA: TGTGCCAGCAGTTTCCGACTAGCGTCCACAGATACGCAGTATTTT.

This clone showed up just once. The J gene is TRBJ2-1, the V gene TRBV5-4, with 13 bases that match TRBD2. Trimming at V came to 2 bases and at J to 8 bases, leaving 7 bases not matched to a gene. The CDR3 is 16 amino acids. Germline V gene sequence: CDR1 SGHNT, CDR2 YYREEE (reference sequence). CDR3 residues: CASSLGLAGVRDEQFF. The CDR3 DNA reads TGTGCCAGCAGCTTAGGACTAGCGGGAGTACGTGATGAGCAGTTCTTC. Complete variable domain (other parts from reference TRBV5-4 and TRBJ2-1): ETGVTQSPTHLIKTRGQQVTLRCSSQSGHNTVSWYQQALGQGPQFIFQYYREEENGRGNFPPRFSGLQFPNYSSELNVNALELDDSALYLCASSLGLAGVRDEQFFGPGTRLTVL.

The rearrangement joins TRBV5-1 to TRBJ2-5, with a weak D call TRBD1 (7 bases). The J call is doubtful: the DNA matches TRBJ2-7 better. CDR3 length: 15 residues. Germline V gene sequence: CDR1 SGHRS, CDR2 YFSETQ. CDR3: CASSLDPGGHYEQYF. For the CDR3, the DNA is TGCGCCAGCAGCTTGGATCCAGGGGGGCACTACGAGCAGTACTTC.

V gene TRBV2 combines with J gene TRBJ2-1; tentatively, D is TRBD1 (5 bases). This CDR3 is 16 amino acids long. Trimming shortened V by 2 bases and J by 0 bases, and 11 bases separated the two germline ends. From germline, CDR1 is SNHLY and CDR2 FYNNEI. CDR3 DNA: TGTGCCAGCAGTGAACGGCAGGGTAGCTCCTACAATGAGCAGTTCTTC. It encodes CASSERQGSSYNEQFF.

The rearrangement uses TRBV5-4 and TRBJ1-2, with D possibly matching TRBD1 (5 bases). The CDR3 spans 19 residues. Between the trimmed V and J ends, which lost 5 bases and 4 bases, there was a span of 30 bases. Germline-derived CDR1 and CDR2 are SGHNT and YYREEE (reference sequence). CDR3 loop: CASSSPVQGRASLGYGYTF. DNA of the CDR3: TGTGCCAGCAGTTCTCCCGTCCAGGGCAGGGCAAGTCTCGGCTATGGCTACACCTTC.

The V gene is TRBV9, the J gene TRBJ2-7, with TRBD1 matching over 8 bases. CDR1 and CDR2 (germline): SGDLS, YYNGEE. V shed 0 bases, J shed 7 bases, and the junction held 9 bases outside the gene matches. The CDR3 length is 15 residues. As DNA, the CDR3 is TGTGCCAGCAGCGTAGTCCCCGACAGGGGTGGGGAGCAGTACTTC. This translates into CASSVVPDRGGEQYF.

About this clone: A read error may explain this, as a much larger clone is one base away. V and J are TRBV5-8 and TRBJ2-5; 11 bases match TRBD2. This CDR3 comprises 13 residues. V was pared by 2 bases and J by 13 bases, with 7 bases of the junction left unmatched. Germline V CDR1 and CDR2: SGHTS, YDEGEE. The CDR3 nucleotides are TGTGCCAGCAGCTTCGGTCCTAGCGGGAGGTTGTACTTC. It is translated as CASSFGPSGRLYF.

The rearrangement joins TRBV9 to TRBJ2-7; 8 nucleotides agree with TRBD1. This CDR3 region has 14 residues. The germline gives CDR1 SGDLS, CDR2 YYNGEE. V was clipped by 4 bases and J by 3 bases; unmatched bases: 6. The CDR3 sequence: CASSPSTGGYEQYF. The CDR3 DNA follows: TGTGCCAGCAGCCCTTCAACAGGGGGCTACGAGCAGTACTTC.

This clone appeared a single time. This chain joins TRBV6-5 and TRBJ1-1; 11 bases are shared with TRBD1. The CDR3 runs to 15 residues. Germline CDR1 is MNHEY and CDR2 is SVGAGI. The J segment lost 0 bases and the V segment lost 8 bases, leaving 5 bases of the junction unmatched. The CDR3 DNA follows: TGTGCCAGCTGGACAGGGGGCATTTTGAACACTGAAGCTTTCTTT. Encoded protein: CASWTGGILNTEAFF.

In this sample, this clone turned up a few times. The chain carries TRBV18 and TRBJ1-2; 7 bases line up with TRBD1. This CDR3 contains 14 residues. V lost 3 bases to trimming and J lost 7 bases; unmatched junction nucleotides: 8. CDR1 and CDR2 (germline): KGHSH, LQKENI. In nucleotides, the CDR3 is TGTGCCAGCTCACCTCTGGACAGGAGTGGTGGCTACACCTTC. Protein product: CASSPLDRSGGYTF.

This clone was seen only once. The genes are TRBV18 and TRBJ1-1; TRBD1 agrees at 7 bases. Looked up from germline, CDR1 is KGHSH and CDR2 is LQKENI. The V and J ends lost 6 bases and 0 bases, in that order; junction bases with no gene match: 7. The CDR3 length is 15 residues. Here the CDR3 DNA reads TGTGCCAGCTCCCCGGGGACAGATATGAACACTGAAGCTTTCTTT. It specifies CASSPGTDMNTEAFF.

This chain joins TRBV27 and TRBJ2-3, with D possibly being TRBD1 (5 bases). Germline CDR1 MNHEY, CDR2 SMNVEV (reference sequence). V shed 6 bases and J shed 4 bases, with 23 bases lying between them. This CDR3 is 17 amino acids long. CDR3 amino acids: CASSPDGHRVGADTQYF. CDR3 in DNA: TGTGCCAGCAGCCCCGACGGACATCGAGTGGGCGCAGATACGCAGTATTTT.

The J gene is TRBJ1-2, the V gene TRBV6-1; TRBD1 might be the D (5 bases). CDR1 MNHNS and CDR2 SASEGT come from the germline V gene. The CDR3 spans 13 residues. V was clipped by 5 bases and J by 4 bases, with 11 bases between them. CDR3 residues: CASSQGSFYGYTF. In DNA, the CDR3 is TGTGCCAGCAGTCAGGGAAGCTTCTATGGCTACACCTTC.

The chain recombines TRBV5-1 with TRBJ2-1; D not resolved. With 1 base removed from V and 9 bases from J, the gap between germline ends came to 11 bases. The CDR3 is 13 residues long. CDR1 SGHRS and CDR2 YFSETQ come from the germline V gene. CDR3 in amino acids: CASSLRPSGEQFF. CDR3 bases: TGCGCCAGCAGCTTGAGGCCTTCGGGTGAGCAGTTCTTC.

This rearrangement joins TRBV6-5 to TRBJ2-1; a weak D match, TRBD1 (6 bases). The CDR3 contains 13 residues. V lost 6 bases to trimming and J lost 9 bases, with 15 bases between them. Germline values: CDR1 MNHEY, CDR2 SVGAGI. The chain's CDR3 is CASSPMTGSEQFF. CDR3 nucleotide sequence: TGTGCCAGCAGCCCTATGACAGGTAGTGAGCAGTTCTTC.

The chain is built from TRBV7-9 and TRBJ2-1; 10 nucleotides align to TRBD2. The CDR3 totals 16 residues. The junction had 8 bases not matched to a gene; V was cut back by 5 bases and J by 4 bases. Per germline, CDR1 SEHNR and CDR2 FQNEAQ (reference sequence). Here the CDR3 reads CASSTGTSVIYNEQFF. CDR3 sequence (DNA): TGTGCCAGCAGCACCGGGACTAGCGTAATTTACAATGAGCAGTTCTTC.

The chain has TRBV11-2 and TRBJ2-7, with a tentative D call TRBD1 (5 bases). Germline values: CDR1 SGHAT, CDR2 FQNNGV. V was clipped by 2 bases and J by 2 bases, with 7 bases between them. This CDR3 comprises 13 residues. The CDR3: CASSLTGTYEQYF. In DNA, the CDR3 is TGTGCCAGCAGCTTAACAGGAACCTACGAGCAGTACTTC.

The rearrangement uses TRBV19 and TRBJ2-4; D is perhaps TRBD1 (5 bases). Trimming pared 3 bases from V and 1 base from J, leaving 10 bases between. This CDR3 has 15 residues. Germline values: CDR1 LNHDA, CDR2 SQIVND (reference sequence). The CDR3 here is CASSMGLGAKNIQYF. The DNA for the CDR3 is TGTGCCAGTAGTATGGGGCTTGGGGCCAAAAACATTCAGTACTTC.

This chain links TRBV9 with TRBJ2-4; 9 nucleotides agree with TRBD1. V gave up 2 bases and J gave up 3 bases; unmatched junction bases: 9. From germline, CDR1 is SGDLS and CDR2 YYNGEE. The CDR3 totals 17 residues. CDR3 amino acids: CASSVGTGSGGKNIQYF. DNA for the CDR3: TGTGCCAGCAGCGTGGGGACAGGGTCAGGGGGCAAAAACATTCAGTACTTC. The variable domain in full, with the rest retrieved from reference TRBV9 and TRBJ2-4, is DSGVTQTPKHLITATGQRVTLRCSPRSGDLSVYWYQQSLDQGLQFLIQYYNGEERAKGNILERFSAQQFPDLHSELNLSSLELGDSALYFCASSVGTGSGGKNIQYFGAGTRLSVL.

The chain combines TRBV25-1 with TRBJ1-4; the match to TRBD1 covers 9 bases. The CDR3 has 16 residues. The germline CDR1 and CDR2 sequences are MGHDK and SYGVNS. With 7 bases clipped from V and 4 bases from J, the junction kept 10 bases outside the gene matches. The CDR3 here is CASTPTGGQHNEKLFF. The CDR3 DNA reads as TGTGCCAGCACCCCAACAGGGGGCCAACATAATGAAAAACTGTTTTTT.

In this sample, this clone turned up once. CDR3 region: CASRIMTGDYGYTF. DNA of the CDR3: TGCGCCAGCAGAATCATGACAGGGGACTATGGCTACACCTTC. V is TRBV5-1 and J is TRBJ1-2, with 8 bases matching TRBD1. CDR1 SGHRS and CDR2 YFSETQ come from the germline V gene. After removal of 5 bases from V and 3 bases from J, the junction contained 6 bases not matched to a gene. The CDR3 has 14 residues.

V usage is TRBV29-1 and J usage is TRBJ2-2; D call uncertain. Looked up from germline, CDR1 is SQVTM and CDR2 is ANQGSEA. V was pared by 4 bases and J by 3 bases, with 12 bases between. CDR3 size: 14 residues. CDR3 bases: TGCAGCGTTGTTTCTGGCGGCTACACCGGGGAGCTGTTTTTT. This sequence encodes CSVVSGGYTGELFF.

A few counts support this clone. V gene TRBV11-3 combines with J gene TRBJ2-2; maybe TRBD1 (5 bases). This CDR3 contains 15 residues. Germline V gene lookup returns CDR1 SGHNT and CDR2 YENEEA. The V end lost 5 bases, the J end lost 3 bases, and 13 bases lay between the germline ends. The CDR3 loop reads CASSKTDSYTGELFF. The CDR3 DNA sequence: TGTGCCAGCAGCAAGACTGACAGCTACACCGGGGAGCTGTTTTTT.

The chain links TRBV29-1 to TRBJ2-1, with D hard to call. The V and J ends lost 4 bases and 7 bases respectively, with 8 bases between them. Per germline, CDR1 SQVTM and CDR2 ANQGSEA. The CDR3 extends over 11 amino acids. CDR3 DNA: TGCAGCGTTGTGGGCGCTAATGAGCAGTTCTTC. Translation: CSVVGANEQFF.

This clone occurred a few times. The V and J genes are TRBV19 and TRBJ2-7; D is undetermined. V gave up 4 bases and J gave up 3 bases, with 4 bases separating them. Germline loops: CDR1 LNHDA, CDR2 SQIVND (reference sequence). This CDR3 is built from 11 residues. This CDR3 is CASSNFYEQYF. The CDR3 nucleotides are TGTGCCAGTAGTAACTTCTACGAGCAGTACTTC.